This TCR beta chain was retrieved from a study of OX40 agonist ivuxolimab in advanced cancers. For the study at large: At doses from 0.01 to 10 mg/kg, patients were given intravenous ivuxolimab every 2 weeks. Three patients, one with hepatocellular carcinoma and two with cutaneous melanoma, achieved partial responses.

As regards this clone: Its antigen is still unknown.

Autoimmune disease history or systemic immunosuppression led to patient exclusion. Only in-frame clones appear in the TCRdb table, and some are missing; sequencing was by immunoSEQ multiplex PCR. The repertoire consists of more than 9,000 clones, with about 90% occurring once and the leading ten covering 9.5% to 15%. CDR1 and CDR2 (germline): KGHSY, FQNENV. This CDR3 is 15 amino acids long. Trimming shortened V by 2 bases and J by 0 bases, and 10 bases separated the two germline ends. General study findings and limits: Average numbers of expanded clones were greater in CD8+ T cells than in CD4+.

The clonotype originates from an adult with an advanced solid tumor such as melanoma, head and neck, liver or kidney cancer. The chain couples TRBV16 to TRBJ1-2; D remains unclear. Sample: CD4+ or CD8+ T cells sorted from blood, taken in a trial of the OX40 agonist ivuxolimab. The CDR3 bases are TGTGCCAGCAGCCAAGGGAGCACAGCTAACTATGGCTACACCTTC. This encodes CASSQGSTANYGYTF.